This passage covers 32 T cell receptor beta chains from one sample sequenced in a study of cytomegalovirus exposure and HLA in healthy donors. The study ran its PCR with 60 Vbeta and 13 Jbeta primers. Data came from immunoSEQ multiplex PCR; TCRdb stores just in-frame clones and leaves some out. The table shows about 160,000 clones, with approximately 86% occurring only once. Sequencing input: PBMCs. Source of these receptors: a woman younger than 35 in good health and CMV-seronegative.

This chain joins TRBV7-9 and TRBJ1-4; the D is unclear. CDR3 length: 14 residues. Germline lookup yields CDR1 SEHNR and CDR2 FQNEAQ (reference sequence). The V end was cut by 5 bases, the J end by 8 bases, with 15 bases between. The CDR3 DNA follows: TGTGCCAGCAGCCATCGGAACAGTCCCGAAAAACTGTTTTTT. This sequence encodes CASSHRNSPEKLFF.

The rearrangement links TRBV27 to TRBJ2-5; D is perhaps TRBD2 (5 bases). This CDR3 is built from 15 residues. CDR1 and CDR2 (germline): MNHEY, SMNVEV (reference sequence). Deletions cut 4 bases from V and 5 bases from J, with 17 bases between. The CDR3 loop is CASSSAASRGETQYF. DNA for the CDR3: TGTGCCAGCAGTTCGGCGGCCTCCCGAGGGGAGACCCAGTACTTC.

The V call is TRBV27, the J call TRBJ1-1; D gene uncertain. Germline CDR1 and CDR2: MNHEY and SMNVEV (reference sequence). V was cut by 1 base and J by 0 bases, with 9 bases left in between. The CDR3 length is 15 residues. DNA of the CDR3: TGTGCCAGCAGTTTATTGGGCACCCTGAACACTGAAGCTTTCTTT. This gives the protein CASSLLGTLNTEAFF.

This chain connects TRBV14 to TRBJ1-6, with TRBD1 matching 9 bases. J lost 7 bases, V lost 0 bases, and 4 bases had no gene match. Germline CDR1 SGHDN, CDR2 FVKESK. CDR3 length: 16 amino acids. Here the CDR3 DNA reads TGTGCCAGCAGCCAAGATATCGGGACAGGGAATTCACCCCTCCACTTT. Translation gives CASSQDIGTGNSPLHF.

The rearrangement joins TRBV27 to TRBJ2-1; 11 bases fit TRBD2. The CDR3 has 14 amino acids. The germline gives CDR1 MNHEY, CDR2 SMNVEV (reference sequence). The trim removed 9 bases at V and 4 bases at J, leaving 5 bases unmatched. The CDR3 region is CASTLAGGYNEQFF. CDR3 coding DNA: TGTGCCAGTACCCTAGCGGGGGGTTACAATGAGCAGTTCTTC.

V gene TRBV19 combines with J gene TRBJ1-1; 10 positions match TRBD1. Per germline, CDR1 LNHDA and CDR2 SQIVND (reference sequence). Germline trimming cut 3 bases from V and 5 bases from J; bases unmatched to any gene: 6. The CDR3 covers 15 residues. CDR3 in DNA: TGTGCCAGTAGTATTGGGACAGGGGTTCGAACTGAAGCTTTCTTT. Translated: CASSIGTGVRTEAFF.

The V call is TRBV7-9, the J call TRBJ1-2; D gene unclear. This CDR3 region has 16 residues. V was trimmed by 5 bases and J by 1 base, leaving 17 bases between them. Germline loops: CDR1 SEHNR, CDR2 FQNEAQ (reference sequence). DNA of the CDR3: TGTGCCAGCAGCCCCTGGGCAGACGTGATTAACTATGGCTACACCTTC. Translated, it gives CASSPWADVINYGYTF.

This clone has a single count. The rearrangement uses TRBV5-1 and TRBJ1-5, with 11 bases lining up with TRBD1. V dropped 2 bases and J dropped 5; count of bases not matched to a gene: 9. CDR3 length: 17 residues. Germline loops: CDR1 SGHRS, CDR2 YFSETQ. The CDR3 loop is CASSLGTGGNKHQPQHF. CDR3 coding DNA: TGCGCCAGCAGCTTAGGGACAGGGGGAAATAAACATCAGCCCCAGCATTTT.

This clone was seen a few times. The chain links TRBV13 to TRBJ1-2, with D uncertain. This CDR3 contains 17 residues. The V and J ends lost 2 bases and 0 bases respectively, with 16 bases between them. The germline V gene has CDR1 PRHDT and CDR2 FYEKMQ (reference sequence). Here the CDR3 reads CASSLMLFSRANYGYTF. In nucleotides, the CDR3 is TGTGCCAGCAGCTTAATGCTCTTTTCGAGGGCTAACTATGGCTACACCTTC.

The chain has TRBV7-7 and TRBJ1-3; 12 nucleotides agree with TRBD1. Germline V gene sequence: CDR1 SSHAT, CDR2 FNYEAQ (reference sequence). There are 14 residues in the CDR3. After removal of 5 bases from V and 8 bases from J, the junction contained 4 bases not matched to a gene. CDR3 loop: CASSQGQGADTIYF. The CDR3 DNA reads TGTGCCAGCAGCCAGGGACAGGGGGCTGACACCATATATTTT. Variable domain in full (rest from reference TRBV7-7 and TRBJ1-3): GAGVSQSPRYKVTKRGQDVTLRCDPISSHATLYWYQQALGQGPEFLTYFNYEAQPDKSGLPSDRFSAERPEGSISTLTIQRTEQRDSAMYRCASSQGQGADTIYFGEGSWLTVV.

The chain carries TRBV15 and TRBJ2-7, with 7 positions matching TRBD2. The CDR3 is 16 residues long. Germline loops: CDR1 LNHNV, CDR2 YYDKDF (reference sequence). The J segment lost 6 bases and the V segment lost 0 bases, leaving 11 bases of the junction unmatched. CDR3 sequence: CATSRDLGRATPEQYF. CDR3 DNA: TGTGCCACCAGCAGAGATTTGGGGAGGGCCACCCCCGAGCAGTACTTC. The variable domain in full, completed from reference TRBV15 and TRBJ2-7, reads DAMVIQNPRYQVTQFGKPVTLSCSQTLNHNVMYWYQQKSSQAPKLLFHYYDKDFNNEADTPDNFQSRRPNTSFCFLDIRSPGLGDTAMYLCATSRDLGRATPEQYFGPGTRLTVT.

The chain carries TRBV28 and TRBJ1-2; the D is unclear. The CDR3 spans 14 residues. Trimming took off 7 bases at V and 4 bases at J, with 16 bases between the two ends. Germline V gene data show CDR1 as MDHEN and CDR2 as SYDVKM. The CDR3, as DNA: TGTGCCAGCACCAACGATCCGCGGGGCTATGGCTACACCTTC. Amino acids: CASTNDPRGYGYTF.

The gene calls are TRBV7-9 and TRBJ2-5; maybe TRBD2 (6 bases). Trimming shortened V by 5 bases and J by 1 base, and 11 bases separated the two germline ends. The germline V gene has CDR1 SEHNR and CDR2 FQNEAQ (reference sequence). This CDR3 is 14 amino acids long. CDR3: CASSDSGTQETQYF. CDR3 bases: TGTGCCAGCAGCGATAGCGGTACCCAAGAGACCCAGTACTTC.

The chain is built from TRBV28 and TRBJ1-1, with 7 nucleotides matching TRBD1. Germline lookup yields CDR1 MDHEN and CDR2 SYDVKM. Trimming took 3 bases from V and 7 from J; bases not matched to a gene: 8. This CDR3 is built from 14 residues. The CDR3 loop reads CASSLVGGEGEAFF. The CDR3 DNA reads TGTGCCAGCAGTTTGGTAGGGGGCGAGGGTGAAGCTTTCTTT.

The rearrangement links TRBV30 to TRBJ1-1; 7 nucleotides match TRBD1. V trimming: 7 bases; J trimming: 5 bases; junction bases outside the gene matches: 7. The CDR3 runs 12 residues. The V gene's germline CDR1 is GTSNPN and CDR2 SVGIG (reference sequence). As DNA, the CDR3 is TGTGCCTCCACAGGGGTTGGAACTGAAGCTTTCTTT. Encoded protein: CASTGVGTEAFF.

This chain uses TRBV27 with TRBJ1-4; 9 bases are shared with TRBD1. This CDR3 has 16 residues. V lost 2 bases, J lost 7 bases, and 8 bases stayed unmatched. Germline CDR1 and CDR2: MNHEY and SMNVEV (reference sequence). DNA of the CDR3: TGTGCCAGCAGTTTAACGGGACAGGGCTTTCGTGAAAAACTGTTTTTT. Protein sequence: CASSLTGQGFREKLFF.

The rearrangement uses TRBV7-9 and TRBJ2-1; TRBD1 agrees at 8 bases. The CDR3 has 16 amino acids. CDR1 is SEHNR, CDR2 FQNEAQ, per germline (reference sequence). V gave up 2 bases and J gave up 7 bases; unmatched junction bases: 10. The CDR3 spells CASSLIRTGFGNEQFF. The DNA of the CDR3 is TGTGCCAGCAGCTTAATCCGGACAGGGTTTGGTAATGAGCAGTTCTTC.

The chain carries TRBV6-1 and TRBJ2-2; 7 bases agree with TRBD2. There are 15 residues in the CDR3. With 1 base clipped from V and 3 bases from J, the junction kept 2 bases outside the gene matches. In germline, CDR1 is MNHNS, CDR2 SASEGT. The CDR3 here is CASSEGAGDTGELFF. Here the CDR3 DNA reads TGTGCCAGCAGTGAAGGGGCGGGGGACACCGGGGAGCTGTTTTTT.

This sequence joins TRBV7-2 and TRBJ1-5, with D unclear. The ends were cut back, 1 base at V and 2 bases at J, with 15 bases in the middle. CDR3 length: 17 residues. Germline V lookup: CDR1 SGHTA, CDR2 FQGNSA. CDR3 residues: CASSLEWSGAGNQPQHF. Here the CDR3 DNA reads TGTGCCAGCAGCTTAGAATGGAGTGGAGCAGGCAATCAGCCCCAGCATTTT. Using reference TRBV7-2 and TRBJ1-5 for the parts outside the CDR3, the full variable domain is GAGVSQSPSNKVTEKGKDVELRCDPISGHTALYWYRQSLGQGLEFLIYFQGNSAPDKSGLPSDRFSAERTGGSVSTLTIQRTQQEDSAVYLCASSLEWSGAGNQPQHFGDGTRLSIL.

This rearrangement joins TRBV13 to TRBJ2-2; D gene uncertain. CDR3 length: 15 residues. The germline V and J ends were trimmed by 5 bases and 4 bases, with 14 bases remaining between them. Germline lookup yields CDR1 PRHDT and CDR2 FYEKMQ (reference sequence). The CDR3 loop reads CASSPPEASTGELFF. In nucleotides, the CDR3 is TGTGCCAGCAGCCCCCCCGAGGCGAGCACCGGGGAGCTGTTTTTT.

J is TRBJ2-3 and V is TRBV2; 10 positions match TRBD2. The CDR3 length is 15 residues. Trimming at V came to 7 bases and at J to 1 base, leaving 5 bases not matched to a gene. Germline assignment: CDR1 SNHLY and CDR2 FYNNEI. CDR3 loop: CASTGTSGGTDTQYF. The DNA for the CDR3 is TGTGCCAGCACCGGAACTAGCGGGGGCACAGATACGCAGTATTTT. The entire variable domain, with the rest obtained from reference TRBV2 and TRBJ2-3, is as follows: EPEVTQTPSHQVTQMGQEVILRCVPISNHLYFYWYRQILGQKVEFLVSFYNNEISEKSEIFDDQFSVERPDGSNFTLKIRSTKLEDSAMYFCASTGTSGGTDTQYFGPGTRLTVL.

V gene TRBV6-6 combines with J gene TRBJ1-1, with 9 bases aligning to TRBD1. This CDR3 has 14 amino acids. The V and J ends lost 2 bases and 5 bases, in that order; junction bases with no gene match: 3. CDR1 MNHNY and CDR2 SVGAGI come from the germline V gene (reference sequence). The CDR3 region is CASSYQTGGTEAFF. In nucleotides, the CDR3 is TGTGCCAGCAGTTACCAGACAGGGGGGACTGAAGCTTTCTTT.

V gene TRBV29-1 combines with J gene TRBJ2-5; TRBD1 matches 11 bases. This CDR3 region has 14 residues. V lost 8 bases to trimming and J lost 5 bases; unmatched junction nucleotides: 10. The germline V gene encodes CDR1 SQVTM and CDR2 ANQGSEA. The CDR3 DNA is TGCAGCACCGGGACAGGGGGTTTTCTGGAGACCCAGTACTTC. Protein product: CSTGTGGFLETQYF.

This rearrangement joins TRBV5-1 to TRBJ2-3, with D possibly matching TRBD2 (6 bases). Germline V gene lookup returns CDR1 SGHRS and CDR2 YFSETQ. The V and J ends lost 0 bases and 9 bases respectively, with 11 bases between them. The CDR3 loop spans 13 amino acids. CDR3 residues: CASSLVGAGTQYF. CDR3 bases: TGCGCCAGCAGCTTGGTCGGGGCGGGGACGCAGTATTTT.

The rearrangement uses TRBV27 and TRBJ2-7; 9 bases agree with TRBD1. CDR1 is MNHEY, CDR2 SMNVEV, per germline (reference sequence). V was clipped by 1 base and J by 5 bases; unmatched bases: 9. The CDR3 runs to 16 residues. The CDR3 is CASSLLKGTGPHEQYF. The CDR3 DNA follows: TGTGCCAGCAGTTTATTAAAGGGGACAGGGCCACACGAGCAGTACTTC.

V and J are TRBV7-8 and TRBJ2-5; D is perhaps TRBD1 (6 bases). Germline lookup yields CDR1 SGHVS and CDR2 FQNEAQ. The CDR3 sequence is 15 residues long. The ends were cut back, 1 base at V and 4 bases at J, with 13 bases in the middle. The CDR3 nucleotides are TGTGCCAGCAGCTTAGAGTGGGGGCCGGGAGAGACCCAGTACTTC. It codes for CASSLEWGPGETQYF.

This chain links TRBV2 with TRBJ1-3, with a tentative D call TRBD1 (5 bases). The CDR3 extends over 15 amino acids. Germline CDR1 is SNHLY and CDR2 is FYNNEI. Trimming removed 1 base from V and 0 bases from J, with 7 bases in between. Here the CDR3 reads CASSEGQFSGNTIYF. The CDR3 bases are TGTGCCAGCAGTGAAGGACAGTTCTCTGGAAACACCATATATTTT.

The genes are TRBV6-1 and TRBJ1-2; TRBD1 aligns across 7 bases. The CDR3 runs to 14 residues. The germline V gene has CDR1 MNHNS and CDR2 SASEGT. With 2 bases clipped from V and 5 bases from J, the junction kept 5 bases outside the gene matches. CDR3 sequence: CASSEREGAYGYTF. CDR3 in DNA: TGTGCCAGCAGTGAACGGGAGGGGGCGTATGGCTACACCTTC.

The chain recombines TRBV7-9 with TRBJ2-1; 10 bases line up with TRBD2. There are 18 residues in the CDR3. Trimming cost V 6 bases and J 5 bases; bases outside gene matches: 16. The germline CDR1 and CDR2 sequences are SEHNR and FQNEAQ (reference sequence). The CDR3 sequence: CASSPLGSAGGPDNEQFF. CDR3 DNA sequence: TGTGCCAGCAGTCCCCTTGGGTCAGCGGGAGGGCCCGACAATGAGCAGTTCTTC. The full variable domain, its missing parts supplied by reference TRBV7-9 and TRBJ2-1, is DTGVSQNPRHKITKRGQNVTFRCDPISEHNRLYWYRQTLGQGPEFLTYFQNEAQLEKSRLLSDRFSAERPKGSFSTLEIQRTEQGDSAMYLCASSPLGSAGGPDNEQFFGPGTRLTVL.

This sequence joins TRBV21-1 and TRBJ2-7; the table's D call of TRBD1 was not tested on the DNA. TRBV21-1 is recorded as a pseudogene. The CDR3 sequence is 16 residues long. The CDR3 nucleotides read TGTGCCAGCAGTGAGTTCCCCGGACAGGGGGTTTACGAGCAGTACTTC. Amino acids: CASSEFPGQGVYEQYF.

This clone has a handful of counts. The CDR3: CASSPPYLAGGPAEQFF. The CDR3 DNA is TGCGCCAGCAGCCCCCCCTATCTAGCGGGAGGCCCCGCGGAGCAGTTCTTC. This chain uses TRBV10-1 with TRBJ2-1, with TRBD2 identical over 11 bases. V lost 6 bases and J lost 10; bases outside the gene matches: 17. CDR3 length equals 17 residues. Germline V gene lookup returns CDR1 WNHNN and CDR2 SYGVQD (reference sequence).

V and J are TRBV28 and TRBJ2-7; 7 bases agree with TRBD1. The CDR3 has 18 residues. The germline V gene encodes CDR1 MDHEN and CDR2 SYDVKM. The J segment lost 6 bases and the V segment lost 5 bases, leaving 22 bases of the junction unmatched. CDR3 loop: CASSDKRDSLLPLGEQYF. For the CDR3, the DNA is TGTGCCAGCAGTGATAAAAGGGACAGTCTTCTCCCGTTAGGCGAGCAGTACTTC.